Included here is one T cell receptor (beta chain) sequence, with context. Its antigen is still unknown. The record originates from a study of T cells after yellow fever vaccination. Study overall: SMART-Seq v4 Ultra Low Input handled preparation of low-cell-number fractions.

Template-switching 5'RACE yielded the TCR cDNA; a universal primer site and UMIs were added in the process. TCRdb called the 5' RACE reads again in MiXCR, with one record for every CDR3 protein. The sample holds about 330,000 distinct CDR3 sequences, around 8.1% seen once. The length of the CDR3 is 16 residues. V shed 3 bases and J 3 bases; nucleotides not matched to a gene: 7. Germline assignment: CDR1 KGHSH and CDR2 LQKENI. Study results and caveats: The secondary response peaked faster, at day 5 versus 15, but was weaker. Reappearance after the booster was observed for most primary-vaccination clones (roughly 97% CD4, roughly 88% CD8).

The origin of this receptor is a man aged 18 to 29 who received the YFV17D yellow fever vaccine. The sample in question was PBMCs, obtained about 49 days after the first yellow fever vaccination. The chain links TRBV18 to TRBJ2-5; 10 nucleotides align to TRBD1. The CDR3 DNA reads TGTGCCAGCTCACCGACACCGGGACAGGGGAAAGAGACCCAGTACTTC. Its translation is CASSPTPGQGKETQYF.